The rows below give T cell receptor beta chains drawn from one sample of a study of blood T cell repertoires in COVID-19. This table comes from immunoSEQ multiplex PCR, and its TCRdb copy is limited to in-frame clones, with some not included. Among around 53,000 clones, about 87% were seen once, and the ten largest hold 6% to 6.5%. Sequencing input: peripheral blood. These receptors were taken from a woman aged 60-75 years with COVID-19, enrolled during active disease. Each CDR3 is given with its conserved first and last residue. D genes are given only for firm matches. Only some rows state a clone size, as once, few, many or a class for expanded clones.

D	V	size	J	CDR3	DNA
-	TRBV29-1	-	TRBJ1-1	CSVGQLNTEAFF	TGCAGCGTGGGACAACTGAACACTGAAGCTTTCTTT
TRBD1	TRBV13	-	TRBJ1-5	CASSLRDRGRKDQPQHF	TGTGCCAGCAGCTTACGGGACAGGGGGCGGAAAGATCAGCCCCAGCATTTT
-	TRBV24-1	-	TRBJ2-3	CATSVQGADTQYF	TGTGCCACCAGTGTTCAGGGTGCAGATACGCAGTATTTT
-	TRBV5-6	-	TRBJ1-5	CASSFTGSRQPQHF	TGTGCCAGCAGCTTTACAGGGTCGCGACAGCCCCAGCATTTT
-	TRBV5-1	-	TRBJ2-3	CASSLEAGRTDTQYF	TGCGCCAGCAGCTTGGAGGCGGGACGCACAGATACGCAGTATTTT
TRBD1	TRBV18	-	TRBJ2-2	CASSQQGAFTGELFF	TGTGCCAGCTCACAACAGGGGGCATTTACCGGGGAGCTGTTTTTT
TRBD2	TRBV28	-	TRBJ2-3	CASSGASGSMQYF	TGTGCCAGCAGCGGTGCTAGCGGGAGCATGCAGTATTTT
TRBD2	TRBV24-1	-	TRBJ2-3	CATSDPLAGETDTQYF	TGTGCCACCAGTGACCCCCTAGCGGGAGAGACAGATACGCAGTATTTT
-	TRBV24-1	-	TRBJ1-2	CATSDKGDGYTF	TGTGCCACCAGTGATAAGGGGGATGGCTACACCTTC
TRBD1	TRBV13	once	TRBJ1-1	CASSFLTGTGYTEAFF	TGTGCCAGCAGCTTTTTAACCGGGACAGGGTACACTGAAGCTTTCTTT
TRBD2	TRBV5-8	once	TRBJ2-3	CASSWQGGAADTQYF	TGTGCCAGCAGCTGGCAGGGAGGGGCAGCAGATACGCAGTATTTT
-	TRBV2	once	TRBJ1-4	CASRAGSTNEKLFF	TGTGCCAGCAGAGCAGGGTCCACTAATGAAAAACTGTTTTTT
TRBD1	TRBV6-4	-	TRBJ1-5	CASSAGTAYSNQPQHF	TGTGCCAGCAGCGCTGGGACAGCTTATAGCAATCAGCCCCAGCATTTT
-	TRBV6-5	-	TRBJ1-5	CASGRDRGNQPQHF	TGTGCCAGCGGGAGGGATAGGGGCAATCAGCCCCAGCATTTT
TRBD1	TRBV2	-	TRBJ1-5	CASGGTGGQPQHF	TGTGCCAGCGGGGGGACAGGGGGGCAGCCCCAGCATTTT
-	TRBV9	-	TRBJ1-1	CATETGNTEAFF	TGTGCCACCGAGACAGGGAACACTGAAGCTTTCTTT
TRBD2	TRBV3-1/TRBV3-2	-	TRBJ2-1	CASSRTSGYNEQFF	TGTGCCAGCAGCCGGACTAGCGGTTACAATGAGCAGTTCTTC
TRBD2	TRBV29-1	-	TRBJ2-1	CSVDMAGGSNNEQFF	TGCAGCGTTGATATGGCGGGAGGGTCGAACAATGAGCAGTTCTTC
-	TRBV27	-	TRBJ2-7	CASSLSSEGTYEQYF	TGTGCCAGCAGTTTATCTTCCGAGGGTACCTACGAGCAGTACTTC
TRBD1	TRBV5-1	-	TRBJ1-2	CASSLGTGYGYTF	TGCGCCAGCAGCTTGGGGACAGGGTATGGCTACACCTTC
TRBD2	TRBV6-2/TRBV6-3	-	TRBJ2-7	CASSYGAGVHEQYF	TGTGCCAGCAGTTACGGGGCGGGAGTCCACGAGCAGTACTTC
-	TRBV6-5	-	TRBJ2-7	CASSYSSGGYEQYF	TGTGCCAGCAGTTACTCGAGTGGGGGGTACGAGCAGTACTTC
-	TRBV6-1	-	TRBJ2-1	CASSEVRNVGGYNEQFF	TGTGCCAGCAGTGAAGTACGGAATGTGGGGGGATACAATGAGCAGTTCTTC
-	TRBV15	once	TRBJ2-5	CATSRLRTGLQETQYF	TGTGCCACCAGCAGACTACGAACAGGGCTCCAAGAGACCCAGTACTTC
-	TRBV7-3	-	TRBJ2-1	CASSIDRSAYNEQFF	TGTGCCAGCAGCATCGACAGGTCGGCCTACAATGAGCAGTTCTTC
TRBD2	TRBV19	-	TRBJ2-1	CATSPSGRVPYNEQFF	TGTGCCACTTCTCCTAGCGGGAGGGTCCCCTACAATGAGCAGTTCTTC
-	TRBV6-5	-	TRBJ1-2	CASKRTENYGYTF	TGTGCCAGCAAAAGAACAGAAAACTATGGCTACACCTTC
TRBD1	TRBV4-1	-	TRBJ2-2	CASSDRQGRITGELFF	TGCGCCAGCAGCGACAGACAGGGAAGGATAACCGGGGAGCTGTTTTTT
TRBD1	TRBV5-5	-	TRBJ1-2	CASSGGTGHFGGYTF	TGTGCCAGCAGCGGGGGGACAGGCCACTTTGGAGGCTACACCTTC
TRBD1	TRBV28	-	TRBJ1-5	CASSTIIRTGPLSNQPQHF	TGTGCCAGCAGCACAATAATTAGGACAGGGCCCTTGAGCAATCAGCCCCAGCATTTT
TRBD1	TRBV7-9	-	TRBJ2-5	CASSFGTAPLQETQYF	TGTGCCAGCAGCTTCGGGACAGCGCCCCTCCAGGAGACCCAGTACTTC
TRBD1	TRBV6-5	-	TRBJ1-5	CASHRGRQPQHF	TGTGCCAGCCACAGGGGTCGCCAGCCCCAGCATTTT
-	TRBV9	-	TRBJ2-7	CASSALQGSLGDEQYF	TGTGCCAGCAGCGCCTTACAGGGTTCCTTGGGGGACGAGCAGTACTTC
-	TRBV28	-	TRBJ1-2	CASHGRPYGYTF	TGTGCCAGTCACGGGAGACCCTATGGCTACACCTTC
TRBD2	TRBV27	-	TRBJ2-1	CASNDYSGKSYNEQFF	TGTGCCAGCAATGACTATAGCGGGAAAAGCTACAATGAGCAGTTCTTC
TRBD1	TRBV6-5	few	TRBJ1-4	CASSWDRTNEKLFF	TGTGCCAGCAGTTGGGACAGAACTAATGAAAAACTGTTTTTT
-	TRBV6-1	-	TRBJ1-1	CASSEMIRKFNTEAFF	TGTGCCAGCAGTGAAATGATCAGAAAGTTTAACACTGAAGCTTTCTTT
TRBD1	TRBV7-8	-	TRBJ1-2	CASSTRTGDDGYTF	TGTGCCAGCAGCACTCGGACAGGGGATGACGGCTACACCTTC
TRBD2	TRBV4-2	-	TRBJ2-5	CASSQDPSSGMETQYF	TGTGCCAGCAGCCAAGATCCGTCTAGCGGTATGGAGACCCAGTACTTC
-	TRBV4-1	-	TRBJ1-2	CASSQDRPVNYGYTF	TGCGCCAGCAGCCAAGATCGCCCGGTTAACTATGGCTACACCTTC
TRBD2	TRBV6-6	-	TRBJ2-7	CASGLSLAGLDEQYF	TGTGCCAGCGGTTTGTCCCTAGCGGGATTAGACGAGCAGTACTTC
TRBD1	TRBV19	-	TRBJ2-3	CASSNKDRASSTDTQYF	TGTGCCAGTAGTAATAAGGACAGGGCCTCTAGCACAGATACGCAGTATTTT
TRBD1	TRBV10-1	-	TRBJ2-2	CASSRTGSGELFF	TGCGCCAGCAGCAGGACAGGGTCAGGGGAGCTGTTTTTT
-	TRBV29-1	few	TRBJ2-2	CSVVGRLTGELFF	TGCAGCGTTGTCGGCAGACTCACCGGGGAGCTGTTTTTT
TRBD1	TRBV3-1/TRBV3-2	-	TRBJ1-2	CASSLRGQGYYGYTF	TGTGCCAGCAGCCTTCGAGGACAGGGCTACTATGGCTACACCTTC
TRBD1	TRBV25-1	-	TRBJ2-5	CASHRGQETQYF	TGTGCCAGTCACAGGGGGCAAGAGACCCAGTACTTC
-	TRBV11-2	-	TRBJ1-5	CASSLVAGWSNQPQHF	TGTGCCAGCAGCTTAGTCGCGGGTTGGAGCAATCAGCCCCAGCATTTT
TRBD1	TRBV9	-	TRBJ1-6	CASSSTQGAGYNSPLHF	TGTGCCAGCAGCTCCACTCAGGGGGCAGGGTATAATTCACCCCTCCACTTT
-	TRBV6-5	-	TRBJ2-7	CASSQRRESSYEQYF	TGTGCCAGCAGCCAGCGTCGGGAGAGCTCCTACGAGCAGTACTTC
-	TRBV4-1	-	TRBJ1-5	CASSQDREDQPQHF	TGCGCCAGCAGCCAAGACAGGGAGGATCAGCCCCAGCATTTT
TRBD1	TRBV5-1	-	TRBJ2-7	CASSPGQGIEQYF	TGCGCCAGCAGCCCAGGACAGGGTATCGAGCAGTACTTC
TRBD1	TRBV7-8	-	TRBJ1-2	CASSLGDRVIYGYTF	TGTGCCAGCAGCTTAGGGGACAGGGTCATCTATGGCTACACCTTC
-	TRBV4-1	-	TRBJ1-1	CASSQDRAGAQNTEAFF	TGCGCCAGCAGCCAAGATAGGGCAGGGGCCCAAAACACTGAAGCTTTCTTT
TRBD1	TRBV2	-	TRBJ2-7	CASREDRAPNYEQYF	TGTGCCAGCAGGGAAGACAGGGCTCCGAACTACGAGCAGTACTTC